The rows below give T cell receptor beta chains drawn from one sample of a study of cytomegalovirus exposure and HLA in healthy donors. Assay used: immunoSEQ multiplex PCR; TCRdb lists only in-frame clones, some missing. The sample has some 140,000 clones, around 88% seen once. Sequenced material: PBMCs. The origin of the receptors is a man aged 18 to 30 in good health and CMV-seropositive. Each CDR3 is given with its conserved first and last residue. D genes are given only for firm matches.

NA	TRBJ1-6	TRBV23-1	CASSQSVRDSSYNSPLHF	TGCGCCAGCAGTCAATCAGTAAGAGACAGCTCCTATAATTCACCCCTCCACTTT
TRBD1	TRBJ1-5	TRBV18	CASSGQNQPQHF	TGTGCCAGCTCGGGACAGAATCAGCCCCAGCATTTT
NA	TRBJ2-1	TRBV7-2	CASSLVLASAYYNEQFF	TGTGCCAGCAGCTTAGTTCTTGCTAGCGCTTACTACAATGAGCAGTTCTTC
TRBD1	TRBJ1-3	TRBV9	CASSVDRDLGNTIYF	TGTGCCAGCAGCGTTGACAGGGACTTGGGAAACACCATATATTTT
NA	TRBJ1-1	TRBV4-1	CASSQVLGDGTEAFF	TGCGCCAGCAGCCAAGTTCTGGGAGATGGCACTGAAGCTTTCTTT
TRBD1	TRBJ1-1	TRBV5-6	CASSFGTGLGTEAFF	TGTGCCAGCAGCTTCGGGACAGGGCTGGGCACTGAAGCTTTCTTT
TRBD2	TRBJ2-1	TRBV7-8	CASSLGAAGGSANEQFF	TGTGCCAGCAGCTTAGGGGCAGCGGGGGGATCAGCTAATGAGCAGTTCTTC
NA	TRBJ1-2	TRBV4-2	CASSRQRADYTF	TGTGCCAGCAGCCGACAGAGAGCCGATTACACCTTC
TRBD2	TRBJ2-3	TRBV5-1	CASSTSGGVTDTQYF	TGCGCCAGCAGCACGAGCGGGGGGGTTACAGATACGCAGTATTTT
NA	TRBJ1-5	TRBV12-5	CASGLGQVFNQPQHF	TGTGCTAGTGGTTTGGGGCAGGTTTTCAATCAGCCCCAGCATTTT
TRBD1	TRBJ1-2	TRBV4-3	CASSQAFGTGNYGYTF	TGCGCCAGCAGCCAGGCCTTTGGGACAGGGAACTATGGCTACACCTTC
NA	TRBJ2-7	TRBV6-5	CASGGPGGHEQYF	TGTGCCAGCGGGGGGCCGGGAGGACACGAGCAGTACTTC
NA	TRBJ1-1	TRBV19	CASSPAPGNTEAFF	TGTGCCAGTAGCCCCGCCCCAGGGAACACTGAAGCTTTCTTT
TRBD2	TRBJ2-1	TRBV5-6	CASSSEAGLAVNEQFF	TGTGCCAGCAGCTCCGAAGCGGGACTAGCGGTGAATGAGCAGTTCTTC
NA	TRBJ2-1	TRBV7-9	CASSFFGGPYNEQFF	TGTGCCAGCAGCTTCTTCGGGGGGCCCTACAATGAGCAGTTCTTC
TRBD2	TRBJ2-7	TRBV6-4	CASSGTSGSTSYEQYF	TGTGCCAGCTCCGGGACTAGCGGGAGTACTTCCTACGAGCAGTACTTC
NA	TRBJ2-7	TRBV5-6	CASSRDSYEQYF	TGTGCCAGCAGCCGCGACAGCTACGAGCAGTACTTC
TRBD2	TRBJ2-3	TRBV5-1	CASSLRTSGGTSTDTQYF	TGCGCCAGCAGCCTGCGGACTAGCGGGGGGACAAGCACAGATACGCAGTATTTT
NA	TRBJ1-2	TRBV19	CASAGRGHGDGYTF	TGTGCCAGTGCGGGTCGGGGACATGGAGATGGCTACACCTTC
TRBD1	TRBJ1-1	TRBV11-2	CASSSRGTENTEAFF	TGTGCCAGCAGCTCCCGGGGGACAGAGAACACTGAAGCTTTCTTT